This T cell receptor (beta chain) was observed in a study of T cell repertoires in cytomegalovirus infection. Study at large: Use of recently identified HLA-C-restricted and well-studied HLA-B-restricted CMV epitopes was part of the study. Carrying CMV and the relevant HLA type showed in public TCR beta signatures.

This clonotype has ten or more counts. The antigen is unknown. Findings and caveats of the study: Summed public TCR beta family frequency identified CMV carriers bearing the relevant HLA. Dominating the ex vivo response were HLA-C-restricted CMV-specific TCR beta clonotypes.

The germline V gene has CDR1 SGHTA and CDR2 FQGNSA. V lost 0 bases and J 7 bases, leaving 10 bases between the germline ends. The CDR3 loop spans 14 amino acids. TCRdb redid the calling of the reads with MiXCR, one entry per CDR3 protein. The repertoire holds some 500,000 distinct CDR3 sequences, with about 33% as singletons. The receptor's source is a human donor in good health (CMV status not recorded). Some clones in this sample may be carry-over from other donors' samples. This rearrangement joins TRBV7-2 to TRBJ2-1; maybe TRBD2 (6 bases). Here the sequenced sample was cultured PBMCs, taken from culture after CMV antigen stimulation. CDR3 residues: CASSLAAGTNEQFF. Written as DNA, the CDR3 is TGTGCCAGCAGCTTAGCGGCCGGGACTAATGAGCAGTTCTTC.